Below are 9 T cell receptor beta chains sequenced from a single sample in a study of blood T cell repertoires in COVID-19. Profiled with immunoSEQ multiplex PCR; TCRdb holds only in-frame clones, not every one. The sample has 36,000 or so clones, about nine tenths seen once. The sample comprised peripheral blood. The source of these receptors is a human donor in a cohort sampled during active COVID-19.

V gene TRBV19 combines with J gene TRBJ1-5; D uncertain. The CDR3 loop spans 20 amino acids. Trimming shortened V by 5 bases and J by 2 bases, and 28 bases separated the two germline ends. The germline gives CDR1 LNHDA, CDR2 SQIVND (reference sequence). CDR3 sequence (DNA): TGTGCCAGTAGTTCATGGGATCGTCTTGAGGGAAACGAGGGCAATCAGCCCCAGCATTTT. Its translation: CASSSWDRLEGNEGNQPQHF.

V and J are TRBV2 and TRBJ2-3; D possibly corresponds to TRBD2 (7 bases). Looked up from germline, CDR1 is SNHLY and CDR2 is FYNNEI. The CDR3 length is 14 residues. V was pared by 4 bases and J by 5 bases, with 13 bases between. The CDR3 DNA reads as TGTGCCAGCAGTGGGAGGGGGGGCAGAGATACGCAGTATTTT. Translating gives CASSGRGGRDTQYF.

J is TRBJ2-7 and V is TRBV4-1; 9 positions agree with TRBD1. The V segment lost 3 bases and the J segment 6 bases; nucleotides outside the gene matches: 9. The germline gives CDR1 MGHRA, CDR2 YSYEKL. This CDR3 has 15 residues. This CDR3 reads CASSQRRDRASEQYF. CDR3 bases: TGCGCCAGCAGCCAGAGACGGGACAGGGCGTCCGAGCAGTACTTC.

The chain employs TRBV19 and TRBJ2-2, with TRBD2 as a possible D gene (5 bases). V dropped 0 bases and J dropped 2 bases, with 19 bases sitting between them. Germline lookup yields CDR1 LNHDA and CDR2 SQIVND (reference sequence). The CDR3 is made up of 19 amino acids. CDR3 sequence (DNA): TGTGCCAGTAGTATAGATAAGCTCGGAGAGGGAACCAACACCGGGGAGCTGTTTTTT. Translated: CASSIDKLGEGTNTGELFF.

The chain joins TRBV28 to TRBJ2-4; 12 bases are a match to TRBD1. The ends lost 5 bases at V and 7 bases at J; junction bases unmatched: 12. The CDR3 runs to 17 residues. Germline V gene data show CDR1 as MDHEN and CDR2 as SYDVKM. CDR3 in amino acids: CASSPSGTGGNRNIQYF. The CDR3 DNA reads TGTGCCAGCAGTCCCTCCGGGACAGGGGGCAACCGGAACATTCAGTACTTC.

The rearrangement links TRBV30 to TRBJ2-3; 10 bases align to TRBD1. The CDR3 sequence is 15 residues long. Losses at the gene ends were 3 bases for V and 6 bases for J; bases not matched to a gene: 9. Per the germline V gene, CDR1 is GTSNPN and CDR2 is SVGIG (reference sequence). In DNA, the CDR3 is TGTGCCTGGAGCCCGGGACAGGGGATTTCCGATACGCAGTATTTT. Residues: CAWSPGQGISDTQYF.

The gene calls are TRBV10-2 and TRBJ1-5; weak D call: TRBD1 (6 bases). The V gene lost 5 bases and the J gene lost 3 bases, with 14 bases spanning the gap. Germline-derived CDR1 and CDR2 are WSHSY and SAAADI. The CDR3 runs to 15 residues. CDR3 sequence: CASSSGVLNNQPQHF. CDR3 nucleotide sequence: TGCGCCAGCAGTTCAGGGGTGCTGAACAATCAGCCCCAGCATTTT.

The gene calls are TRBV18 and TRBJ2-1, with 10 bases matching TRBD2. V trimming: 6 bases; J trimming: 6 bases; junction bases outside the gene matches: 8. The germline V gene encodes CDR1 KGHSH and CDR2 LQKENI. The CDR3 has 15 amino acids. The CDR3 region has the DNA TGTGCCAGCTCCCCGCTAGCGGGAGCCGGCAATGAGCAGTTCTTC. Translation gives CASSPLAGAGNEQFF. The variable domain in full, with the rest retrieved from reference TRBV18 and TRBJ2-1, is NAGVMQNPRHLVRRRGQEARLRCSPMKGHSHVYWYRQLPEEGLKFMVYLQKENIIDESGMPKERFSAEFPKEGPSILRIQQVVRGDSAAYFCASSPLAGAGNEQFFGPGTRLTVL.

The chain joins TRBV27 to TRBJ2-7; TRBD2 matches 13 bases. This CDR3 is built from 15 residues. J gave up 4 bases and V 3 bases, and 3 bases lay outside the gene matches. The germline gives CDR1 MNHEY, CDR2 SMNVEV (reference sequence). Written as DNA, the CDR3 is TGTGCCAGCAGTTTGGGGACTAGCGGGACTTACGAGCAGTACTTC. Translating gives CASSLGTSGTYEQYF.